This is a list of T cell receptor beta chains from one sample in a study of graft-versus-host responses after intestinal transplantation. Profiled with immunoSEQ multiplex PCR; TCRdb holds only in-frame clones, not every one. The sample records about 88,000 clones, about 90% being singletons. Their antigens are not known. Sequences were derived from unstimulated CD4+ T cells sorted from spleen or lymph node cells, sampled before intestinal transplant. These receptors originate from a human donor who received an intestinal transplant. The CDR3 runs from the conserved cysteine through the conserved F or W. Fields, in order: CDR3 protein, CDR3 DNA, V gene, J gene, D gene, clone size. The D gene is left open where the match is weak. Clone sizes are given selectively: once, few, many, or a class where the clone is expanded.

CASSFAGQLNTEAFF,TGTGCCAGCAGCTTCGCCGGACAGTTGAACACTGAAGCTTTCTTT,TRBV7-2,TRBJ1-1,-,-
CASSVESSGNTIYF,TGTGCCAGCAGCGTAGAGAGCTCTGGAAACACCATATATTTT,TRBV9,TRBJ1-3,-,once
CASSIVKGLKYGYTF,TGTGCCAGTAGTATAGTGAAGGGGCTTAAGTACGGCTACACCTTC,TRBV19,TRBJ1-2,-,-
CASSLGLAGGENIQYF,TGTGCCAGCAGCTTAGGACTAGCGGGGGGGGAAAACATTCAGTACTTC,TRBV7-2,TRBJ2-4,TRBD2,once
CASSFRGGQSSYNEQFF,TGTGCCAGCAGTTTTCGGGGGGGCCAGAGCTCCTACAATGAGCAGTTCTTC,TRBV27,TRBJ2-1,TRBD2,-
CASSSRGVTEAFF,TGTGCCAGCAGCTCCAGGGGGGTGACTGAAGCTTTCTTT,TRBV9,TRBJ1-1,TRBD1,once
CASSHSPGTGGDGYTF,TGCGCCAGCAGCCACTCTCCCGGGACAGGGGGCGATGGCTACACCTTC,TRBV4-1,TRBJ1-2,TRBD1,once
CASSPGGTGNTIYF,TGCGCCAGCAGCCCAGGGGGCACAGGAAACACCATATATTTT,TRBV5-1,TRBJ1-3,TRBD1,-
CASSEGAGESEQFF,TGTGCCAGCAGTGAAGGGGCGGGGGAGTCCGAGCAGTTCTTC,TRBV6-1,TRBJ2-1,TRBD2,-
CAGSGGGVQPQHF,TGTGCCGGCAGTGGAGGGGGGGTCCAGCCCCAGCATTTT,TRBV2,TRBJ1-5,-,-
CASSLDGINYGYTF,TGTGCCAGCAGCTTAGACGGGATAAACTATGGCTACACCTTC,TRBV7-9,TRBJ1-2,-,once
CASSATGRGGSYEQYF,TGCGCCAGCAGTGCCACGGGGAGGGGGGGGTCCTACGAGCAGTACTTC,TRBV10-2,TRBJ2-7,-,-
CASSPDRTGLSTEAFF,TGTGCCAGCAGTCCCGATCGGACAGGGTTGAGCACTGAAGCTTTCTTT,TRBV2,TRBJ1-1,TRBD1,-
CASSLGGRAGETQYF,TGTGCCAGCAGCTTGGGTGGCAGGGCGGGGGAGACCCAGTACTTC,TRBV5-4,TRBJ2-5,-,-
CASSPNRVSTDTQYF,TGTGCCAGCAGCCCTAACAGGGTTAGCACAGATACGCAGTATTTT,TRBV7-2,TRBJ2-3,-,once
CASRLAGRQETQYF,TGTGCCAGCAGGCTAGCGGGGCGCCAAGAGACCCAGTACTTC,TRBV6-6,TRBJ2-5,TRBD2,-
CASSLSGTGSTGELFF,TGTGCCAGCAGCTTGTCGGGGACAGGTTCCACCGGGGAGCTGTTTTTT,TRBV5-5,TRBJ2-2,TRBD1,-
CASSDSGQGYEQYF,TGCGCCAGCAGTGATTCAGGACAGGGCTACGAGCAGTACTTC,TRBV10-1,TRBJ2-7,TRBD1,-
CASSNYLAGVGEQFF,TGTGCCAGCAGTAATTACCTAGCGGGGGTGGGAGAGCAGTTCTTC,TRBV6-1,TRBJ2-1,TRBD2,-
CASSETGSGATNEKLFF,TGTGCCAGCAGTGAGACAGGGTCGGGAGCAACTAATGAAAAACTGTTTTTT,TRBV25-1,TRBJ1-4,TRBD1,once
CASGFFGTGGTYEQYF,TGTGCTAGTGGTTTTTTTGGGACAGGGGGAACCTACGAGCAGTACTTC,TRBV12-5,TRBJ2-7,TRBD1,-
CASSRTGNTEAFF,TGTGCCAGCAGTAGAACAGGGAACACTGAAGCTTTCTTT,TRBV6-4,TRBJ1-1,-,-
CASSKTGLPAGELFF,TGTGCCAGCAGCAAAACAGGGCTTCCTGCTGGGGAGCTGTTTTTT,TRBV6-5,TRBJ2-2,-,-